This TCR beta chain was recovered during a study of graft-versus-host responses after intestinal transplantation. Across the study: Anti-thymocyte globulin induction preceded around 3 years of tacrolimus and steroid maintenance in all recipients. Study conclusions and caveats: Early post-transplant falls in HvG clones accompanied the peak levels of circulating GvH clones. GvH clones turned up in recipient marrow; some had shown up first in ileum or blood.

The CDR3 loop spans 15 amino acids. The germline gives CDR1 MGHRA, CDR2 YSYEKL. Trimming took 0 bases from V and 6 from J, leaving 15 bases between them. Sequencing was performed with immunoSEQ multiplex PCR; in TCRdb, only in-frame clones are kept and a portion is missing. Found here are 40,000 to 55,000 clones, about 89% of them singletons; the top ten hold 0.5% to 0.7%. Notes on this clone: The antigen is undetermined.

The specimen was unstimulated CD4+ T cells sorted from spleen or lymph node cells, collected before transplant. The chain employs TRBV4-1 and TRBJ2-7, with D possibly TRBD1 on 7 matching bases. This sequence originates from a human donor who was the organ donor for an intestinal transplant. CDR3: CASSQDQARGAEQYF. The CDR3 DNA reads TGCGCCAGCAGCCAAGATCAGGCCAGGGGGGCCGAGCAGTACTTC.